Following are 30 T cell receptor beta chains from one sample sequenced in a study of OX40 agonist ivuxolimab in advanced cancers. Some clones are missing from TCRdb's copy, which holds only in-frame ones; the method was immunoSEQ multiplex PCR. The data show about 90,000 clones, with more than 80% seen just once and 1.5% to 2% held by the top ten. The sequenced sample was CD4+ or CD8+ T cells sorted from blood, obtained in a trial of the OX40 agonist ivuxolimab. The source of these receptors is an adult with an advanced solid tumor such as melanoma, head and neck, liver or kidney cancer.

This clone showed up just a few times. The J gene is TRBJ2-1, the V gene TRBV6-1; D might be TRBD1 (6 bases). The V and J ends lost 7 bases and 8 bases respectively, with 18 bases between them. The CDR3 has 14 residues. In germline, CDR1 is MNHNS, CDR2 SASEGT. CDR3 sequence (DNA): TGTGCCAGCATACAGGGTGTCAGTGAGGATGAGCAGTTCTTC. This gives the protein CASIQGVSEDEQFF.

This rearrangement joins TRBV27 to TRBJ2-7; 7 positions agree with TRBD2. The CDR3 spans 14 residues. Per germline, CDR1 MNHEY and CDR2 SMNVEV (reference sequence). The ends lost 4 bases at V and 4 bases at J; junction bases unmatched: 7. Here the CDR3 DNA reads TGTGCCAGCAGTTCACCAGCGGGAAGGTACGAGCAGTACTTC. Its protein is CASSSPAGRYEQYF.

The genes are TRBV5-1 and TRBJ2-3; D may be TRBD2 (6 bases). The germline V gene encodes CDR1 SGHRS and CDR2 YFSETQ. The CDR3 has 17 amino acids. V shed 1 base and J shed 2 bases, with 17 bases lying between them. The CDR3 reads CASSLHSRGDNTDTQYF. Written as DNA, the CDR3 is TGCGCCAGCAGCTTGCACTCGCGGGGAGACAACACAGATACGCAGTATTTT. The full variable domain, in which reference TRBV5-1 and TRBJ2-3 provide the parts outside the CDR3, is KAGVTQTPRYLIKTRGQQVTLSCSPISGHRSVSWYQQTPGQGLQFLFEYFSETQRNKGNFPGRFSGRQFSNSRSEMNVSTLELGDSALYLCASSLHSRGDNTDTQYFGPGTRLTVL.

Here the CDR3 DNA reads TGTGCCAGCAGTCCGCTCCCTGGTGATGAGCAGTTCTTC. Protein: CASSPLPGDEQFF. The chain carries TRBV27 and TRBJ2-1; D unclear. The CDR3 loop spans 13 amino acids. Germline V gene data show CDR1 as MNHEY and CDR2 as SMNVEV (reference sequence). Trimming shortened V by 5 bases and J by 8 bases, and 13 bases separated the two germline ends.

This clone was seen once. The V call is TRBV7-2, the J call TRBJ2-2, with 10 bases matching TRBD2. The CDR3 spans 15 residues. Unmatched junction bases numbered 4, after V lost 5 bases and J lost 4 bases. CDR1 and CDR2 from the germline V gene are SGHTA and FQGNSA. The CDR3 protein is CASSRTSGFTGELFF. The CDR3 DNA follows: TGTGCCAGCAGCCGGACTAGCGGATTCACCGGGGAGCTGTTTTTT. The full variable domain, its missing parts supplied by reference TRBV7-2 and TRBJ2-2, is GAGVSQSPSNKVTEKGKDVELRCDPISGHTALYWYRQSLGQGLEFLIYFQGNSAPDKSGLPSDRFSAERTGGSVSTLTIQRTQQEDSAVYLCASSRTSGFTGELFFGEGSRLTVL.

CDR3 nucleotide sequence: TGTGCCAGCAGGACCGGGCCAATGTACCAAGAGACCCAGTACTTC. It encodes CASRTGPMYQETQYF. V gene TRBV6-1 combines with J gene TRBJ2-5; D call uncertain. V lost 6 bases, J lost 0 bases, and 14 bases lay in between. Per the germline V gene, CDR1 is MNHNS and CDR2 is SASEGT. The CDR3 extends over 15 amino acids.

The CDR3 region has the DNA TGCGCCAGCAGCTTGGAGGGACTGAACCAAGAGACCCAGTACTTC. Translation gives CASSLEGLNQETQYF. The rearrangement uses TRBV5-1 and TRBJ2-5, with D perhaps matching TRBD2 (6 bases). CDR1 is SGHRS, CDR2 YFSETQ, per germline. The CDR3 has 15 residues. Trimming stripped 0 bases from V and 0 bases from J, with 9 bases between.

This sequence joins TRBV5-1 and TRBJ2-7; 7 nucleotides match TRBD2. Germline V gene lookup returns CDR1 SGHRS and CDR2 YFSETQ. Germline trimming cut 5 bases from V and 0 bases from J; bases unmatched to any gene: 8. The CDR3 is 15 amino acids. The CDR3 coding sequence is TGCGCCAGCAGGCCGGCGGGGGACCGCTCCTACGAGCAGTACTTC. This translates into CASRPAGDRSYEQYF.

This rearrangement joins TRBV23-1 to TRBJ1-1, with 7 positions matching TRBD1. TRBV23-1 is annotated as an ORF whose role is uncertain. V lost 4 bases and J lost 2; bases outside the gene matches: 10. The CDR3 totals 16 residues. CDR3 nucleotides: TGCGCCAGCAGTCGCAATCGGGGACAGCAAAACACTGAAGCTTTCTTT. The encoded protein is CASSRNRGQQNTEAFF.

The chain couples TRBV5-4 to TRBJ1-3; TRBD1 matches at 7 bases. This CDR3 is 16 amino acids long. Looked up from germline, CDR1 is SGHNT and CDR2 is YYREEE (reference sequence). Trimming at V came to 4 bases and at J to 4 bases, leaving 11 bases not matched to a gene. CDR3 DNA sequence: TGTGCCAGCAGCAAAGGGACAGCCCTGTCCGGAAACACCATATATTTT. Translating it yields CASSKGTALSGNTIYF.

The CDR3 DNA is TGTGCCAGCAGTTACGGCGGGAGGGCCCCTTGGGATGAGCAGTTCTTC. Amino acids: CASSYGGRAPWDEQFF. The V gene is TRBV6-6, the J gene TRBJ2-1; TRBD2 aligns across 9 bases. This CDR3 has 16 amino acids. The J segment lost 8 bases and the V segment lost 2 bases, leaving 10 bases of the junction unmatched. Germline V lookup: CDR1 MNHNY, CDR2 SVGAGI (reference sequence).

The DNA for the CDR3 is TGTGCCAGCAGTCCCCCGGGACAGGGAAGTGGTGAAAAACTGTTTTTT. Translated, it gives CASSPPGQGSGEKLFF. This chain uses TRBV2 with TRBJ1-4; 9 bases are shared with TRBD1. CDR3 length equals 16 residues. V lost 5 bases and J lost 7; bases outside the gene matches: 11. Germline V CDR1 and CDR2: SNHLY, FYNNEI.

CDR3: CASRLKGTDPTNEKLFF. CDR3 nucleotide sequence: TGTGCCAGCAGGTTAAAAGGGACAGACCCAACTAATGAAAAACTGTTTTTT. This rearrangement joins TRBV11-3 to TRBJ1-4, with TRBD1 identical over 7 bases. CDR1 and CDR2 from the germline V gene are SGHNT and YENEEA. The V and J ends lost 6 bases and 0 bases, in that order; junction bases with no gene match: 10. This CDR3 is built from 17 residues.

This chain uses TRBV21-1 with TRBJ2-5. The J call may be mistaken, given a closer DNA end match to TRBJ2-7. TRBV21-1 is a pseudogene segment. The CDR3 covers 13 residues. This CDR3 is CASSPRSTYEQYF. CDR3 in DNA: TGTGCCAGCAGCCCCCGTTCGACCTACGAGCAGTACTTC.

The chain uses TRBV2 and TRBJ2-6; unclear D gene. Per the germline V gene, CDR1 is SNHLY and CDR2 is FYNNEI. The V end lost 7 bases, the J end lost 0 bases, and 10 bases lay between the germline ends. This CDR3 contains 15 residues. CDR3 sequence (DNA): TGTGCCAGCACCTTAGGGTTCTCTGGGGCCAACGTCCTGACTTTC. It translates to CASTLGFSGANVLTF.

The genes are TRBV18 and TRBJ2-7, with D unresolved. V lost 5 bases, J lost 5 bases, and 7 bases lay in between. The length of the CDR3 is 11 residues. Per the germline V gene, CDR1 is KGHSH and CDR2 is LQKENI. The CDR3 nucleotides read TGTGCCAGCTCAGCTGCTAACGAGCAGTACTTC. It translates to CASSAANEQYF.

The J gene is TRBJ2-7, the V gene TRBV5-5; a possible D gene is TRBD1 (5 bases). The V gene lost 0 bases and the J gene lost 6 bases, with 13 bases spanning the gap. The germline V gene encodes CDR1 SGHKS and CDR2 YYEKEE (reference sequence). CDR3 length: 14 amino acids. DNA of the CDR3: TGTGCCAGCAGCTTGGCAGGGATAACGACCGAGCAGTACTTC. As protein: CASSLAGITTEQYF.

V and J are TRBV5-1 and TRBJ2-1, with D tentatively TRBD1 (6 bases). V gave up 4 bases and J gave up 7 bases, with 15 bases separating them. This CDR3 is built from 14 residues. From germline, CDR1 is SGHRS and CDR2 YFSETQ. CDR3 region: CASSLLQGRNEQFF. Here the CDR3 DNA reads TGCGCCAGCAGCCTACTACAGGGAAGGAATGAGCAGTTCTTC.

The CDR3 DNA is TGTGCCTGGAGTGCGGGACAGGGACGTATTCAGCCCCAGCATTTT. Translation gives CAWSAGQGRIQPQHF. This chain links TRBV30 with TRBJ1-5, with TRBD1 matching 9 bases. The V segment lost 1 base and the J segment 6 bases; nucleotides outside the gene matches: 7. Germline CDR1 and CDR2: GTSNPN and SVGIG (reference sequence). CDR3 length: 15 amino acids.

The chain links TRBV5-4 to TRBJ1-2; 7 bases map to TRBD1. V was clipped by 4 bases and J by 8 bases; unmatched bases: 8. The germline V gene encodes CDR1 SGHNT and CDR2 YYREEE (reference sequence). This CDR3 has 13 amino acids. CDR3 sequence (DNA): TGTGCCAGCAGCCTGACAGGGACAAAGGGCTACACCTTC. Protein sequence: CASSLTGTKGYTF.

The chain carries TRBV7-2 and TRBJ2-7; 8 nucleotides align to TRBD2. J was trimmed by 2 bases and V by 5 bases; bases with no gene match: 5. There are 14 residues in the CDR3. Germline CDR1 and CDR2: SGHTA and FQGNSA. CDR3 coding DNA: TGTGCCAGCAGCCCCAGCGGGAGTGCCTACGAGCAGTACTTC. This sequence encodes CASSPSGSAYEQYF. The entire variable domain, with the rest obtained from reference TRBV7-2 and TRBJ2-7, is as follows: GAGVSQSPSNKVTEKGKDVELRCDPISGHTALYWYRQSLGQGLEFLIYFQGNSAPDKSGLPSDRFSAERTGGSVSTLTIQRTQQEDSAVYLCASSPSGSAYEQYFGPGTRLTVT.

This sequence joins TRBV5-1 and TRBJ2-3; D may be TRBD2 (5 bases). With 0 bases removed from V and 3 bases from J, the gap between germline ends came to 14 bases. This CDR3 region has 16 residues. CDR1 is SGHRS and CDR2 is YFSETQ in the germline V gene. CDR3 in amino acids: CASSLADYPVTDTQYF. DNA for the CDR3: TGCGCCAGCAGCTTGGCCGACTATCCTGTTACAGATACGCAGTATTTT.

The V and J genes are TRBV7-9 and TRBJ1-3; D is uncertain. Per germline, CDR1 SEHNR and CDR2 FQNEAQ (reference sequence). Between the trimmed V and J ends, which lost 8 bases and 4 bases, there was a span of 9 bases. The CDR3 has 12 residues. The CDR3 sequence is CASLSQGNTIYF. CDR3 bases: TGTGCCAGCCTGTCCCAAGGAAACACCATATATTTT.

The J gene is TRBJ2-7, the V gene TRBV7-2; D is unresolved. The V end lost 5 bases, the J end lost 2 bases, and 13 bases lay between the germline ends. The CDR3 loop spans 14 amino acids. Per germline, CDR1 SGHTA and CDR2 FQGNSA. Here the CDR3 DNA reads TGTGCCAGCAGCCTGGGTTACCTAGCCTACGAGCAGTACTTC. Translated: CASSLGYLAYEQYF.

This rearrangement joins TRBV19 to TRBJ1-1; D uncertain. V was pared by 2 bases and J by 2 bases, with 9 bases between. The CDR3 runs 14 residues. Germline V gives CDR1 LNHDA, CDR2 SQIVND (reference sequence). The CDR3, as DNA: TGTGCCAGTAGTATAAAAGGTTACAACACTGAAGCTTTCTTT. It yields the protein CASSIKGYNTEAFF.

J is TRBJ1-1 and V is TRBV7-9; 9 bases are a match to TRBD1. Germline CDR1 is SEHNR and CDR2 is FQNEAQ (reference sequence). This CDR3 spans 14 amino acids. J gave up 2 bases and V 5 bases, and 3 bases lay outside the gene matches. The CDR3 sequence: CASSPTGGNTEAFF. The CDR3 coding sequence is TGTGCCAGCAGCCCGACAGGGGGAAACACTGAAGCTTTCTTT.

This chain uses TRBV5-5 with TRBJ1-2; D uncertain. Trimming took 4 bases from V and 4 from J, leaving 14 bases between them. The CDR3 totals 14 residues. Germline V gene sequence: CDR1 SGHKS, CDR2 YYEKEE (reference sequence). In DNA form, the CDR3 reads TGTGCCAGCAGCCGGCAGTCGGTTATCTATGGCTACACCTTC. Encoded protein: CASSRQSVIYGYTF.

The DNA for the CDR3 is TGTGCCAGCAGTCCTTCTATTATGGCTAGCCGGGGGGGAAATGAGCAGTTCTTC. Amino acid sequence: CASSPSIMASRGGNEQFF. This chain links TRBV9 with TRBJ2-1; 8 nucleotides align to TRBD2. The CDR3 loop spans 18 amino acids. Germline CDR1 and CDR2: SGDLS and YYNGEE. Trimming took 5 bases from V and 7 from J; bases not matched to a gene: 20.

This chain uses TRBV16 with TRBJ1-2; the D is unclear. V lost 0 bases to trimming and J lost 5 bases, with 10 bases between them. CDR1 and CDR2 (germline): KGHSY, FQNENV. The CDR3 spans 14 residues. CDR3 nucleotide sequence: TGTGCCAGCAGCCAATCCACACCTCCATATGGCTACACCTTC. Encoded protein: CASSQSTPPYGYTF.

Regarding this clone: One end of the junction does not line up with germline, which may come from a read error. V gene TRBV27 combines with J gene TRBJ1-5, with 8 bases fitting TRBD1. The CDR3 has 16 amino acids. Germline values: CDR1 MNHEY, CDR2 SMNVEV (reference sequence). CDR3 sequence: CASSLSGGYSNQPQHF. CDR3 coding DNA: TGTGCCAGCAGTCTATCAGGGGGCTATAGCAATCAGCCCCAGCATTTT.